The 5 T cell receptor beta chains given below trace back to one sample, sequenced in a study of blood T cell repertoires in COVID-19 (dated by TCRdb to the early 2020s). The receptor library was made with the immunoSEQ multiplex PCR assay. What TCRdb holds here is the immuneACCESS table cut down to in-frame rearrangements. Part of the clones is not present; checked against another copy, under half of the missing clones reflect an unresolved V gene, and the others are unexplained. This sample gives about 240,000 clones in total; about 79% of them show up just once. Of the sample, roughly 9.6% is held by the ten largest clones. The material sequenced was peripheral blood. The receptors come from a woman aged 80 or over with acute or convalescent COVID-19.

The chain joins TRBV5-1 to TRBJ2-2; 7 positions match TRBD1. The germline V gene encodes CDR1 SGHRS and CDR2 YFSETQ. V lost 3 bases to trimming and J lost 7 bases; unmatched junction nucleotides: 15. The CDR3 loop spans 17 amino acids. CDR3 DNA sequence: TGCGCCAGCAGCTCCGTAACAGGGGTCCCGAGGGTCGGGGAGCTGTTTTTT. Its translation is CASSSVTGVPRVGELFF.

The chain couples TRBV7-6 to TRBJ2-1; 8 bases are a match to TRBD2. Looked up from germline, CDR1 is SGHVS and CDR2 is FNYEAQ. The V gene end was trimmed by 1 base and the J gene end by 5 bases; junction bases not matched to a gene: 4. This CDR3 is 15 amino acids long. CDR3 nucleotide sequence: TGTGCCAGCAGCTTAGGCGGGGGGCCCAACAATGAGCAGTTCTTC. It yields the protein CASSLGGGPNNEQFF.

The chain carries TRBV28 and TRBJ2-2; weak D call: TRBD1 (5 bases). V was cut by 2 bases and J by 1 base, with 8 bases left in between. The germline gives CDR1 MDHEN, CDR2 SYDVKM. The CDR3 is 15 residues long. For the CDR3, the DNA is TGTGCCAGCAGTTTACAGGGCCTGAACACCGGGGAGCTGTTTTTT. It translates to CASSLQGLNTGELFF. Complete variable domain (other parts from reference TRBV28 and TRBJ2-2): DVKVTQSSRYLVKRTGEKVFLECVQDMDHENMFWYRQDPGLGLRLIYFSYDVKMKEKGDIPEGYSVSREKKERFSLILESASTNQTSMYLCASSLQGLNTGELFFGEGSRLTVL.

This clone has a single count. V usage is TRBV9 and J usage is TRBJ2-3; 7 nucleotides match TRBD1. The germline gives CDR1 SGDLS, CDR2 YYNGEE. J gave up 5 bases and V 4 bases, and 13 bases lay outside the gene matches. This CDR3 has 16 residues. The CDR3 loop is CASSKGTVGLGDTQYF. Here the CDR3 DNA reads TGTGCCAGCAGCAAAGGGACAGTGGGATTGGGAGATACGCAGTATTTT.

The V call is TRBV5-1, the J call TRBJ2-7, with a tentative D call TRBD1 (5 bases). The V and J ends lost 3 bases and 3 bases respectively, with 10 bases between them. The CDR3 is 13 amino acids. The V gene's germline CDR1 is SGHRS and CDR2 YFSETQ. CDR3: CASSWNQGYEQYF. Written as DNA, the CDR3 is TGCGCCAGCAGCTGGAACCAGGGCTACGAGCAGTACTTC.